Below, one T cell receptor beta chain is given with its context. The target antigen is unknown. These data belong to a study of OX40 agonist ivuxolimab in advanced cancers. The V and J ends lost 4 bases and 8 bases respectively, with 10 bases between them. This CDR3 comprises 13 residues. The germline V gene has CDR1 SGHNT and CDR2 YYREEE (reference sequence). Overall study findings and caveats: Low levels of normalized T-cell clonal expansion also appeared in some nonresponders.

Profiled with immunoSEQ multiplex PCR; TCRdb holds only in-frame clones, not every one. The sample holds tens of thousands of clones, 86% seen once. Exclusion applied to patients with autoimmune disease history or systemic immunosuppression. The source material was CD4+ or CD8+ T cells sorted from blood, sampled in a trial of the OX40 agonist ivuxolimab. This receptor was identified in an adult with an advanced solid tumor such as melanoma, head and neck, liver or kidney cancer. V is TRBV5-4 and J is TRBJ1-6; no firm D call. CDR3 DNA sequence: TGTGCCAGCAGCCCCCGGAGGGATTCACCCCTCCACTTT. This translates into CASSPRRDSPLHF.